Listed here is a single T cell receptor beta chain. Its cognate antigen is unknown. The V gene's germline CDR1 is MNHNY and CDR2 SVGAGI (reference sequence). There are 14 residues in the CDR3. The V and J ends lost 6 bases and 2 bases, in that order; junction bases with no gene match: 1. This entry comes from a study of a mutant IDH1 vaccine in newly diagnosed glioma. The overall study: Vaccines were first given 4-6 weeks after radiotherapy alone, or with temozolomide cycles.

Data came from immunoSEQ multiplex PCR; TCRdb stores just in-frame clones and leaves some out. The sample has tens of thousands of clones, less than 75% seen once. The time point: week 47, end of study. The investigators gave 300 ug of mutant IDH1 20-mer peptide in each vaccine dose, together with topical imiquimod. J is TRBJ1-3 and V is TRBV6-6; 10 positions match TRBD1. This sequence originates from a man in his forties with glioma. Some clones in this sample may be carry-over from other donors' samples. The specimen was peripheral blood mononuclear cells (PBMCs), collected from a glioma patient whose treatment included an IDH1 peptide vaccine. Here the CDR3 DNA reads TGTGCCAGCAGGACAGGGGGCCCTGGAAACACCATATATTTT. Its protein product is CASRTGGPGNTIYF.